This TCR beta chain was captured by sequencing in a study of blood T cell repertoires in COVID-19. Study information: The United States, Italy and Spain supplied acute and convalescent COVID-19 samples. Sample material is recorded as cDNA or gDNA derived from T cells, B-cell-depleted T cells, or PBMCs.

Authors' analysis steps: Reference gene primers were amplified, and this amplification served to estimate nucleated cell counts. Profiled with immunoSEQ multiplex PCR; TCRdb holds only in-frame clones, not every one. V, J and clone size derive from that table, while D and trimming were established from the DNA sequence. The data show 200,000 to 250,000 clones, roughly 81% seen once. Material for sequencing was peripheral blood. The sequence came from a woman aged 45-65 years with active or convalescent COVID-19.

The CDR3 is CASSRSRNTGELFF. CDR3 in DNA: TGTGCCAGCAGCAGGTCCCGTAACACCGGGGAGCTGTTTTTT. The gene calls are TRBV2 and TRBJ2-2; D ambiguous. CDR1 SNHLY and CDR2 FYNNEI come from the germline V gene. V lost 6 bases, J lost 2 bases, and 10 bases lay in between. This CDR3 has 14 residues.